These T cell receptor beta chains were read from a single sample in a study of early T cells in non-severe SARS-CoV-2 infection. Each CDR3 protein is one row after TCRdb ran MiXCR on the 5' RACE reads. Of 98,000 or so distinct CDR3 sequences in the sample, about an eighth were seen once. The sequencing input was whole blood. These receptors were taken from an adult who was a healthcare worker with PCR-confirmed SARS-CoV-2 infection or an uninfected control (not recorded which). Each CDR3 is given with its conserved first and last residue. The order of the fields is D gene, J gene, CDR3 length, clone size, V gene, CDR3 protein, CDR3 DNA. The D gene is left open where the match is weak. Some rows mark clone size as missing; the rest say once, few, many or name a class of expanded clone.

D gene: TRBD2
J gene: TRBJ2-7
CDR3 length: 14
clone size: many
V gene: TRBV9
CDR3 protein: CASSAGLADHEQYF
CDR3 DNA: TGTGCCAGCAGCGCAGGACTAGCGGACCACGAGCAGTACTTC

D gene: .
J gene: TRBJ1-1
CDR3 length: 10
clone size: few
V gene: TRBV29-1
CDR3 protein: CSVGATEAFF
CDR3 DNA: TGCAGCGTTGGGGCCACTGAAGCTTTCTTT

D gene: .
J gene: TRBJ2-1
CDR3 length: 15
clone size: .
V gene: TRBV6-5
CDR3 protein: CASSYTRGAHNEQFF
CDR3 DNA: TGTGCCAGCAGTTACACGAGGGGGGCCCACAATGAGCAGTTCTTC

D gene: .
J gene: TRBJ1-1
CDR3 length: 17
clone size: .
V gene: TRBV5-5
CDR3 protein: CASSRGQGQIMNTEAFF
CDR3 DNA: TGTGCCAGCAGCCGAGGGCAGGGGCAAATCATGAACACTGAAGCTTTCTTT

D gene: .
J gene: TRBJ2-7
CDR3 length: 13
clone size: many
V gene: TRBV6-1
CDR3 protein: CASSDLGSYEQYF
CDR3 DNA: TGTGCCAGCAGTGATCTGGGGTCCTACGAGCAGTACTTC

D gene: .
J gene: TRBJ1-5
CDR3 length: 14
clone size: many
V gene: TRBV2
CDR3 protein: CASSEWGGNQPQHF
CDR3 DNA: TGTGCCAGCAGTGAATGGGGTGGCAATCAGCCCCAGCATTTT

D gene: .
J gene: TRBJ2-4
CDR3 length: 13
clone size: few
V gene: TRBV11-2
CDR3 protein: CASSLASLNIQYF
CDR3 DNA: TGTGCCAGCAGCTTAGCTAGTTTGAACATTCAGTACTTC

D gene: TRBD1
J gene: TRBJ2-3
CDR3 length: 15
clone size: many
V gene: TRBV7-3
CDR3 protein: CASSGGQGAADTQYF
CDR3 DNA: TGTGCCAGCAGTGGGGGACAGGGGGCGGCAGATACGCAGTATTTT

D gene: TRBD1
J gene: TRBJ1-3
CDR3 length: 14
clone size: .
V gene: TRBV29-1
CDR3 protein: CSVTGTGSGNTIYF
CDR3 DNA: TGCAGCGTTACCGGGACAGGCTCTGGAAACACCATATATTTT

D gene: .
J gene: TRBJ1-2
CDR3 length: 13
clone size: many
V gene: TRBV29-1
CDR3 protein: CSARGAVDYGYTF
CDR3 DNA: TGCAGTGCCCGGGGCGCGGTTGACTATGGCTACACCTTC

D gene: .
J gene: TRBJ2-7
CDR3 length: 17
clone size: .
V gene: TRBV12-3/TRBV12-4
CDR3 protein: CASSPGGAGTLSYEQYF
CDR3 DNA: TGTGCCAGCAGTCCCGGGGGCGCCGGGACTCTTTCCTACGAGCAGTACTTC

D gene: TRBD2
J gene: TRBJ2-1
CDR3 length: 15
clone size: many
V gene: TRBV19
CDR3 protein: CASTPLAGGPWEQFF
CDR3 DNA: TGTGCCAGTACCCCTTTAGCGGGAGGGCCGTGGGAGCAGTTCTTC

D gene: TRBD1
J gene: TRBJ1-1
CDR3 length: 13
clone size: .
V gene: TRBV29-1
CDR3 protein: CSAADRAWTEAFF
CDR3 DNA: TGCAGCGCCGCAGACAGGGCGTGGACTGAAGCTTTCTTT

D gene: TRBD2
J gene: TRBJ2-2
CDR3 length: 17
clone size: many
V gene: TRBV7-6
CDR3 protein: CASSSIPSGSGTGELFF
CDR3 DNA: TGTGCCAGCAGCTCGATTCCAAGCGGGAGCGGCACCGGGGAGCTGTTTTTT

D gene: .
J gene: TRBJ1-6
CDR3 length: 13
clone size: .
V gene: TRBV10-3
CDR3 protein: CAISEGKGSPLHF
CDR3 DNA: TGTGCCATCAGTGAGGGAAAAGGATCACCCCTCCACTTT

D gene: TRBD2
J gene: TRBJ2-3
CDR3 length: 14
clone size: .
V gene: TRBV19
CDR3 protein: CASSKLAPTDTQYF
CDR3 DNA: TGTGCCAGTAGTAAACTAGCGCCCACAGATACGCAGTATTTT

D gene: .
J gene: TRBJ1-5
CDR3 length: 15
clone size: many
V gene: TRBV27
CDR3 protein: CASSPLTASNQPQHF
CDR3 DNA: TGTGCCAGCAGTCCCTTGACAGCGTCGAATCAGCCCCAGCATTTT

D gene: TRBD1
J gene: TRBJ1-5
CDR3 length: 16
clone size: .
V gene: TRBV12-3/TRBV12-4
CDR3 protein: CASSGTPQGGNQPQHF
CDR3 DNA: TGTGCCAGCAGTGGGACACCCCAGGGGGGCAATCAGCCCCAGCATTTT

D gene: .
J gene: TRBJ2-5
CDR3 length: 13
clone size: many
V gene: TRBV7-3
CDR3 protein: CASSSSRTETQYF
CDR3 DNA: TGTGCCAGCAGCTCCTCGAGGACAGAGACCCAGTACTTC

D gene: .
J gene: TRBJ1-5
CDR3 length: 13
clone size: few
V gene: TRBV19
CDR3 protein: CASKAGGSQPQHF
CDR3 DNA: TGTGCCAGCAAAGCTGGGGGCAGTCAGCCCCAGCATTTT

D gene: TRBD2
J gene: TRBJ2-5
CDR3 length: 16
clone size: .
V gene: TRBV30
CDR3 protein: CAPPAWLAGVRETQYF
CDR3 DNA: TGTGCCCCTCCGGCTTGGCTAGCGGGAGTGCGGGAGACCCAGTACTTC

D gene: TRBD2
J gene: TRBJ2-1
CDR3 length: 15
clone size: few
V gene: TRBV2
CDR3 protein: CASSEEGLAGREQFF
CDR3 DNA: TGTGCCAGCAGTGAAGAGGGCCTAGCGGGTCGGGAGCAGTTCTTC

D gene: .
J gene: TRBJ1-1
CDR3 length: 13
clone size: .
V gene: TRBV10-3
CDR3 protein: CAISEVRGTEAFF
CDR3 DNA: TGTGCCATCAGTGAGGTACGGGGCACTGAAGCTTTCTTT

D gene: .
J gene: TRBJ2-7
CDR3 length: 13
clone size: many
V gene: TRBV2
CDR3 protein: CASSVLDGYEQYF
CDR3 DNA: TGTGCCAGCAGCGTATTGGACGGTTACGAGCAGTACTTC

D gene: .
J gene: TRBJ2-2
CDR3 length: 15
clone size: .
V gene: TRBV12-3/TRBV12-4
CDR3 protein: CASSLEDRNTGELFF
CDR3 DNA: TGTGCCAGCAGTTTAGAGGACAGGAACACCGGGGAGCTGTTTTTT